Sequencing of this T cell receptor (beta chain) was carried out in a study of T-cell reconstitution after alpha-beta-depleted transplantation in children. Notes on the study in general: T-cell counts and diversity were attributed mostly to newly produced T cells one year after transplant.

This clonotype was recorded many times. No antigen is known for it. From germline, CDR1 is MNHEY and CDR2 SVGAGI. This CDR3 is built from 12 residues. Trimming took 6 bases from V and 6 from J, leaving 9 bases between them. Library preparation (for TCRbeta) was performed with unique molecular identifiers. Using its own MiXCR run on the PCR reads, TCRdb lists one record per CDR3 protein. The top ten clones hold roughly 35% of a sample with 200,000 or so distinct CDR3 sequences, roughly 8.3% of them seen once. This receptor was taken from a male patient between 2 and 10 years old who had a stem cell transplant for acute myeloid leukemia, so the T cells may come from the graft donor. The material was PBMCs, mostly from graft donor cells, obtained 360 days after TCRalphabeta/CD19-depleted stem cell transplant. This chain joins TRBV6-5 and TRBJ1-5; D gene ambiguous. The CDR3 DNA reads as TGTGCCAGCAGCAACCCGAGTCAGCCCCAGCATTTT. It is translated as CASSNPSQPQHF.